This T cell receptor (beta chain) was observed in a study of cytomegalovirus exposure and HLA in healthy donors. Study-level results: Data from an earlier analysis indicated that most TCR beta V segments were productive either about 90% or about 30% of the time. In a later analysis, at a false discovery rate of 0.05, approximately 16,000 TCR beta sequences matched HLA alleles.

About this clone: The antigen remains unidentified.

Germline assignment: CDR1 SGHVS and CDR2 FQNEAQ. The CDR3 sequence is 13 residues long. V gave up 4 bases and J gave up 6 bases; unmatched junction bases: 3. It was with 60 Vbeta and 13 Jbeta primers that the PCR ran. Assay: immunoSEQ multiplex PCR; the TCRdb copy retains only in-frame clones and omits some. The sample records under 200,000 clones, 82% being singletons. Sequencing input: PBMCs. This chain joins TRBV7-8 and TRBJ1-5; TRBD1 matches at 7 bases. The TCR originated in a girl aged 5-17 years in good health and CMV-seropositive. CDR3 loop: CASSSTGIQPQHF. The CDR3 DNA reads TGTGCCAGCAGCTCGACAGGGATTCAGCCCCAGCATTTT.